At least ten counts were recorded for the clone carrying this TCR beta chain. Antigen unknown. The template used for profiling TCR beta VDJ and CDR3 was genomic DNA. TCRdb ran MiXCR on the reads and lists one entry per CDR3 protein. The sample consists of around 170,000 distinct CDR3 sequences, around half of them appearing once. Those patients picked for sequencing had displayed CD8+CD57+ cell expansion on flow cytometry. This entry belongs to a study of CD8+CD57+ T cells in acquired aplastic anemia. Broader study findings: Some 29 CD8+ CDR3 sequences were shared between patients and controls.

The CDR3 consists of 12 residues. Trimming removed 4 bases at V and 7 bases at J, with 11 bases between. Germline V CDR1 and CDR2: LGHDT, YNNKEL (reference sequence). This receptor was identified in a human donor with aplastic anemia. The gene calls are TRBV3-1 and TRBJ2-7, with a possible D match to TRBD2 (6 bases). Specimen: sorted CD4+, CD8+, or CD8+CD57+ T cells (not recorded which) from PBMCs. CDR3 in amino acids: CASSPGLREQYF. The CDR3 coding sequence is TGTGCCAGCAGCCCGGGACTTCGGGAGCAGTACTTC.